Presented here are 20 T cell receptor beta chains from one specimen sequenced in a study of T cell repertoires in urothelial bladder cancer. Using immunoSEQ multiplex PCR, the repertoire was profiled, and TCRdb retains in-frame clones only, with some absent. The data hold about 9,000 clones, with 58% observed a single time. Sequenced input: tumor-infiltrating cells from bladder cancer. Every receptor here comes from a human donor with urothelial carcinoma.

The rearrangement uses TRBV10-1 and TRBJ1-4; D perhaps matches TRBD1 (5 bases). CDR1 is WNHNN and CDR2 is SYGVQD in the germline V gene (reference sequence). V was pared by 9 bases and J by 3 bases, with 14 bases between. The CDR3 extends over 14 amino acids. The CDR3 region is CARGRGGANEKLFF. The CDR3 DNA reads TGCGCCAGGGGGAGGGGCGGTGCTAATGAAAAACTGTTTTTT.

The V gene is TRBV10-3, the J gene TRBJ2-1; D could derive from TRBD1 or TRBD2 (7 bases each). With 11 bases removed from V and 8 bases from J, the gap between germline ends came to 19 bases. The germline V gene has CDR1 ENHRY and CDR2 SYGVKD. There are 13 residues in the CDR3. CDR3 amino acids: CASTGLADYEQFF. CDR3 coding DNA: TGTGCCTCGACAGGGCTAGCGGACTATGAGCAGTTCTTC.

The CDR3 region is CASSPNYAGTGDEKLFF. Written as DNA, the CDR3 is TGCGCCAGCAGCCCGAACTACGCCGGGACAGGGGATGAAAAACTGTTTTTT. The gene calls are TRBV4-3 and TRBJ1-4; 10 bases map to TRBD1. From germline, CDR1 is LGHNA and CDR2 YSLEER. This CDR3 contains 17 residues. With V trimmed by 4 bases and J by 6 bases, 11 bases remained unmatched.

This clone was found a few times. This rearrangement joins TRBV5-1 to TRBJ1-6; D may be TRBD1 (5 bases). The CDR3 length is 16 residues. Trimming cost V 3 bases and J 7 bases, with 17 bases left between them. Looked up from germline, CDR1 is SGHRS and CDR2 is YFSETQ. CDR3 region: CASSSRGSGANSPLHF. CDR3 nucleotide sequence: TGCGCCAGCAGCTCCCGGGGGAGCGGGGCCAATTCACCCCTCCACTTT.

The J gene is TRBJ1-6, the V gene TRBV4-1, with TRBD1 as a possible D gene (5 bases). The germline gives CDR1 MGHRA, CDR2 YSYEKL. The CDR3 has 15 amino acids. V lost 2 bases and J lost 7, with 12 bases in between. In nucleotides, the CDR3 is TGCGCCAGCAGCCAACGAGGGGACGGCAATTCACCCCTCCACTTT. Amino acids: CASSQRGDGNSPLHF.

In DNA, the CDR3 is TGTGCCAGCAGTTATCCCGGGACTAGCGGGGTCAATGAGCAGTTCTTC. This encodes CASSYPGTSGVNEQFF. The rearrangement joins TRBV6-6 to TRBJ2-1; 13 bases fit TRBD2. The junction had 5 bases not matched to a gene; V was cut back by 3 bases and J by 6 bases. Germline V gene lookup returns CDR1 MNHNY and CDR2 SVGAGI (reference sequence). This CDR3 spans 16 amino acids.

The genes are TRBV5-1 and TRBJ2-1; maybe TRBD1 (5 bases). V shed 4 bases and J shed 5 bases, with 10 bases lying between them. The CDR3 consists of 13 residues. Germline V CDR1 and CDR2: SGHRS, YFSETQ. The DNA for the CDR3 is TGCGCCAGCAGCATTGGACACCACAATGAGCAGTTCTTC. Translation gives CASSIGHHNEQFF.

The V call is TRBV11-2, the J call TRBJ2-3; 9 bases are a match to TRBD2. Germline assignment: CDR1 SGHAT and CDR2 FQNNGV. This CDR3 comprises 15 residues. V dropped 0 bases and J dropped 9; count of bases not matched to a gene: 7. The CDR3 region is CASSLDRISGGTQYF. The CDR3 nucleotides read TGTGCCAGCAGCTTAGATCGTATTAGCGGGGGCACGCAGTATTTT. The entire variable domain, with the rest obtained from reference TRBV11-2 and TRBJ2-3, is as follows: EAGVAQSPRYKIIEKRQSVAFWCNPISGHATLYWYQQILGQGPKLLIQFQNNGVVDDSQLPKDRFSAERLKGVDSTLKIQPAKLEDSAVYLCASSLDRISGGTQYFGPGTRLTVL.

This clone was detected only a few times. This chain uses TRBV2 with TRBJ1-6, with 7 positions matching TRBD1. Germline CDR1 reads SNHLY; CDR2 reads FYNNEI. This CDR3 comprises 13 residues. V lost 7 bases and J lost 8; bases outside the gene matches: 5. CDR3 residues: CASKGGADSPLHF. The CDR3 DNA reads TGTGCCAGCAAAGGGGGCGCTGATTCACCCCTCCACTTT.

CDR3: CASSPGTDGYTF. As DNA, the CDR3 is TGTGCCAGCTCACCAGGGACAGATGGCTACACCTTC. The rearrangement links TRBV18 to TRBJ1-2, with 7 bases lining up with TRBD1. Germline CDR1 is KGHSH and CDR2 is LQKENI. V lost 2 bases and J lost 6; bases outside the gene matches: 0. This CDR3 is 12 amino acids long.

The chain employs TRBV5-4 and TRBJ2-1; either TRBD1 or TRBD2 may supply D (5 bases each). Trimming removed 4 bases from V and 3 bases from J, with 17 bases in between. This CDR3 comprises 16 residues. CDR1 and CDR2 from the germline V gene are SGHNT and YYREEE (reference sequence). CDR3 in amino acids: CASSVRSGPFYNEQFF. The CDR3 DNA reads TGTGCCAGCAGCGTGAGGTCGGGGCCTTTCTACAATGAGCAGTTCTTC. Using reference TRBV5-4 and TRBJ2-1 for the parts outside the CDR3, the full variable domain is ETGVTQSPTHLIKTRGQQVTLRCSSQSGHNTVSWYQQALGQGPQFIFQYYREEENGRGNFPPRFSGLQFPNYSSELNVNALELDDSALYLCASSVRSGPFYNEQFFGPGTRLTVL.

V gene TRBV27 combines with J gene TRBJ1-1; D call uncertain. The germline gives CDR1 MNHEY, CDR2 SMNVEV (reference sequence). The CDR3 totals 13 residues. Trimming stripped 5 bases from V and 0 bases from J, with 7 bases between. CDR3 sequence: CASSAWVNTEAFF. The CDR3 nucleotides read TGTGCCAGCAGTGCCTGGGTGAACACTGAAGCTTTCTTT.

In its sample, this clone was seen a few times. The V gene is TRBV11-3, the J gene TRBJ2-7; no firm D call. The CDR3 runs to 12 residues. Germline loops: CDR1 SGHNT, CDR2 YENEEA. V gave up 0 bases and J gave up 4 bases, with 4 bases separating them. In DNA form, the CDR3 reads TGTGCCAGCAGCTTAGATGGGTACGAGCAGTACTTC. Encoded protein: CASSLDGYEQYF. The full variable domain, its missing parts supplied by reference TRBV11-3 and TRBJ2-7, is EAGVVQSPRYKIIEKKQPVAFWCNPISGHNTLYWYLQNLGQGPELLIRYENEEAVDDSQLPKDRFSAERLKGVDSTLKIQPAELGDSAVYLCASSLDGYEQYFGPGTRLTVT.

This clone was counted only a few times. This chain's CDR3 is CASSRSAGGSYEQYF. In nucleotides, the CDR3 is TGTGCCAGCTCACGGTCAGCGGGGGGATCCTACGAGCAGTACTTC. The V and J genes are TRBV18 and TRBJ2-7; 9 nucleotides line up with TRBD2. The junction had 5 bases not matched to a gene; V was cut back by 4 bases and J by 1 base. CDR3 size: 15 residues. Germline loops: CDR1 KGHSH, CDR2 LQKENI.

J is TRBJ1-2 and V is TRBV10-3, with TRBD1 as a possible D gene (5 bases). Trimming took 2 bases from V and 2 from J, leaving 9 bases between them. The CDR3 sequence is 14 residues long. Per the germline V gene, CDR1 is ENHRY and CDR2 is SYGVKD. The CDR3 DNA sequence: TGTGCCATCAGTGAGCGGGGCGAAAACTATGGCTACACCTTC. Protein: CAISERGENYGYTF.

This clone was seen only a few times. The CDR3: CASSAQGGLAEAFF. The CDR3 DNA is TGTGCCAGCAGCGCACAGGGTGGTTTGGCTGAAGCTTTCTTT. The chain has TRBV9 and TRBJ1-1; D possibly corresponds to TRBD1 (6 bases). Germline V gives CDR1 SGDLS, CDR2 YYNGEE. CDR3 length: 14 amino acids. Trimming cost V 3 bases and J 6 bases, with 15 bases left between them.

V usage is TRBV7-2 and J usage is TRBJ2-2; 12 bases are a match to TRBD2. The CDR3 is 16 residues long. The germline V gene has CDR1 SGHTA and CDR2 FQGNSA. The V segment lost 5 bases and the J segment 6 bases; nucleotides outside the gene matches: 7. Here the CDR3 DNA reads TGTGCCAGCAGCGTAAGACTAGCGGGGGCCTCCGGGGAGCTGTTTTTT. It encodes CASSVRLAGASGELFF.

The V call is TRBV6-1, the J call TRBJ1-6, with D tentatively TRBD1 (5 bases). Trimming shortened V by 10 bases and J by 13 bases, and 23 bases separated the two germline ends. In germline, CDR1 is MNHNS, CDR2 SASEGT. This CDR3 contains 14 residues. The CDR3 region is CATGTADRASPLHF. Written as DNA, the CDR3 is TGTGCCACCGGGACTGCGGACCGGGCATCGCCCCTCCACTTT.

CDR3 sequence: CASRGPGGHGYTF. CDR3 DNA sequence: TGTGCCAGCAGAGGCCCAGGGGGCCATGGCTACACCTTC. The chain recombines TRBV6-4 with TRBJ1-2; the match to TRBD1 covers 8 bases. Per germline, CDR1 MRHNA and CDR2 SNTAGT. CDR3 length: 13 residues. J was trimmed by 6 bases and V by 6 bases; bases with no gene match: 6.

This chain connects TRBV9 to TRBJ2-1; TRBD1 or TRBD2 may be the D gene (5 bases each). CDR3 length equals 16 residues. The V end lost 0 bases, the J end lost 5 bases, and 15 bases lay between the germline ends. Germline V gene sequence: CDR1 SGDLS, CDR2 YYNGEE. The CDR3 coding sequence is TGTGCCAGCAGCGTAGACCCGGGACCCCCGAACAATGAGCAGTTCTTC. Its translation is CASSVDPGPPNNEQFF.